The clone carrying this T cell receptor (beta chain) was observed a few times. Library preparation (for TCRbeta) was performed with unique molecular identifiers. TCRdb independently ran MiXCR on the PCR reads; one entry per CDR3 protein. This table has about 600,000 distinct CDR3 sequences, 10% to 15% appearing once. The sample is drawn from a study of T-cell reconstitution after alpha-beta-depleted transplantation in children. CDR1 is MNHEY, CDR2 SMNVEV, per germline (reference sequence). Unmatched junction bases numbered 7, after V lost 2 bases and J lost 7 bases. The length of the CDR3 is 14 residues.

This sample comprised PBMCs, mostly from graft donor cells, obtained 360 days after TCRalphabeta/CD19-depleted stem cell transplant. The J gene is TRBJ2-7, the V gene TRBV27; 8 nucleotides match TRBD1. The origin of this receptor is a male patient under 18 who had a stem cell transplant for acute myeloid leukemia, so the T cells may come from the graft donor. The CDR3: CASSLRQGAREQYF. The CDR3 DNA is TGTGCCAGCAGTTTAAGGCAGGGGGCGCGGGAGCAGTACTTC.